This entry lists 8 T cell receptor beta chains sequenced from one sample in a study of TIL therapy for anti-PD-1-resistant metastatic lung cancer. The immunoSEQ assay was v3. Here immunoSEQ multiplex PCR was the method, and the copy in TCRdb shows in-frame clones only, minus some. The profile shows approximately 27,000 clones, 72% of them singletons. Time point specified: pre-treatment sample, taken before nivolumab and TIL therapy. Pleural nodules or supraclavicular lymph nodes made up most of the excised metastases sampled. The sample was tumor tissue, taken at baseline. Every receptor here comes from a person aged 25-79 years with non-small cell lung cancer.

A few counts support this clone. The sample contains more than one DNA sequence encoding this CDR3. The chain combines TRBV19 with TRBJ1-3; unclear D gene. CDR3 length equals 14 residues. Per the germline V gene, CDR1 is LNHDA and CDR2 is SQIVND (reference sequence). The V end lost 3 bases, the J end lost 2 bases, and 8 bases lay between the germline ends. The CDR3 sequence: CASSIGRAGNTIYF. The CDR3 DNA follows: TGTGCCAGTAGTATTGGCAGAGCTGGAAACACCATATATTTT.

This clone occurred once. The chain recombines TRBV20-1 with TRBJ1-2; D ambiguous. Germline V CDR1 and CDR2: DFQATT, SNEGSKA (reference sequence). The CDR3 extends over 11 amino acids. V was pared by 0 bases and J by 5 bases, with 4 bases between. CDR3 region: CSARELYGYTF. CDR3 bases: TGCAGTGCTAGAGAGCTGTATGGCTACACCTTC.

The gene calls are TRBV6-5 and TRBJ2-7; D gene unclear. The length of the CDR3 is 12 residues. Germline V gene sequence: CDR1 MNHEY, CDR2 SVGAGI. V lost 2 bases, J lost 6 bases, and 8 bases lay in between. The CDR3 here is CASSYGSLEQYF. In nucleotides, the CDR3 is TGTGCCAGCAGTTACGGGTCCCTCGAGCAGTACTTC.

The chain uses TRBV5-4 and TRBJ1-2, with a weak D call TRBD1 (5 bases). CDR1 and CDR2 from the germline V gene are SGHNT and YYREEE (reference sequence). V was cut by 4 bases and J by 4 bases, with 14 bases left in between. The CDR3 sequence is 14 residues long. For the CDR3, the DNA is TGTGCCAGCAGCGGTGACAGTTTCGGCTATGGCTACACCTTC. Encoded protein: CASSGDSFGYGYTF.

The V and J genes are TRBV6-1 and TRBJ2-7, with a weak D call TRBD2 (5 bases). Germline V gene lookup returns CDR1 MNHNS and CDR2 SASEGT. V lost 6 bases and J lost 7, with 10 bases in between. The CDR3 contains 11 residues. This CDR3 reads CASRLEWEQYF. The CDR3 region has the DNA TGTGCCAGCAGACTAGAATGGGAGCAGTACTTC.

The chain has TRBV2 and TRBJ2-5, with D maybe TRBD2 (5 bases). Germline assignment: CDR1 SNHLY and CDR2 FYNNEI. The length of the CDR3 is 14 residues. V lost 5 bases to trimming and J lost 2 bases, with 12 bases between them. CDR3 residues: CASSPRTDQETQYF. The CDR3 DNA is TGTGCCAGCAGTCCTCGGACTGATCAAGAGACCCAGTACTTC.

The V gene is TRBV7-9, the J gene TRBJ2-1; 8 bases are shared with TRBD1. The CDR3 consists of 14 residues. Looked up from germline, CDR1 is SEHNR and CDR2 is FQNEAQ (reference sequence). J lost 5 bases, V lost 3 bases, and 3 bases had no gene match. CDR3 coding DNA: TGTGCCAGCAGCTTCACAGGGGGGAACAATGAGCAGTTCTTC. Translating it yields CASSFTGGNNEQFF.

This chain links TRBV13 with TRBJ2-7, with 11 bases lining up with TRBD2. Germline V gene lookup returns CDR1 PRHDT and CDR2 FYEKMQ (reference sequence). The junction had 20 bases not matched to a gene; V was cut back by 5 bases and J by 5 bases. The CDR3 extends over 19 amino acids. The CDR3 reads CASSPKSGTSGSISDEQYF. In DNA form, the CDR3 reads TGTGCCAGCAGCCCTAAATCCGGGACTAGCGGTTCGATTAGCGACGAGCAGTACTTC.